A selection of T cell receptor beta chains follows, all from one sample in a study of technical replicates of blood from a few donors. Sequencing used immunoSEQ multiplex PCR; TCRdb keeps in-frame clones, though not all of them. The sample lists about 75,000 clones, over 80% occurring once. The sequenced material came from T cells isolated from PBMCs. Receptors were obtained from a human donor in good health. The CDR3 runs from the conserved cysteine through the conserved F or W. The D gene is left open where the match is weak. The listing skips clone size in some rows; elsewhere it reads once, few, many or a size class.

J	V	D	size	CDR3	DNA
TRBJ1-1	TRBV5-1	-	once	CASSLARANTEAFF	TGCGCCAGCAGCTTAGCCAGGGCGAACACTGAAGCTTTCTTT
TRBJ1-4	TRBV19	TRBD1	-	CASSIGDRSNEKLFF	TGTGCCAGTAGTATAGGGGACAGGTCTAATGAAAAACTGTTTTTT
TRBJ1-4	TRBV28	TRBD1	-	CASRGGAGEKLFF	TGTGCCAGCAGAGGGGGCGCAGGTGAAAAACTGTTTTTT
TRBJ1-1	TRBV7-9	-	few	CASSLAGGGEAFF	TGTGCCAGCAGCTTAGCGGGGGGAGGTGAAGCTTTCTTT
TRBJ1-5	TRBV7-6	TRBD1	-	CASSQGTGKVQPQHF	TGTGCCAGCAGCCAGGGGACAGGGAAGGTTCAGCCCCAGCATTTT
TRBJ2-7	TRBV11-3	TRBD2	-	CASSLTSVEQYF	TGTGCCAGCAGCTTGACTAGCGTCGAGCAGTACTTC
TRBJ1-1	TRBV5-1	-	-	CASSFGPYGDLDTEAFF	TGCGCCAGCAGCTTCGGCCCCTATGGGGACTTGGACACTGAAGCTTTCTTT
TRBJ2-7	TRBV4-1	TRBD2	-	CASSQLAGALYEQYF	TGCGCCAGCAGCCAACTAGCGGGAGCTCTCTACGAGCAGTACTTC
TRBJ1-3	TRBV28	-	-	CASTRAGNTIYF	TGTGCCAGCACTCGGGCTGGAAACACCATATATTTT
TRBJ2-1	TRBV6-5	-	-	CASSLYNEQFF	TGTGCCAGCAGTCTTTACAATGAGCAGTTCTTC
TRBJ2-1	TRBV13	TRBD2	-	CASSLPPGLAAYNEQFF	TGTGCCAGCAGCTTACCTCCCGGTCTAGCGGCCTACAATGAGCAGTTCTTC
TRBJ1-5	TRBV2	-	-	CASSSGEGSNQPQHF	TGTGCCAGCAGTTCGGGAGAGGGATCGAATCAGCCCCAGCATTTT
TRBJ2-1	TRBV5-6	-	-	CASSLSAYEQFF	TGTGCCAGCAGCCTTAGTGCATACGAGCAGTTCTTC
TRBJ2-6	TRBV7-6	TRBD1	-	CASSLARWTGTGANVLTF	TGTGCCAGCAGCTTAGCGCGTTGGACAGGGACTGGGGCCAACGTCCTGACTTTC
TRBJ2-1	TRBV15	TRBD2	-	CATSRGREGFNEQFF	TGTGCCACCAGCAGAGGGCGGGAGGGCTTCAATGAGCAGTTCTTC
TRBJ1-5	TRBV25-1	-	-	CASSEPGEGQPQHF	TGTGCCAGCAGTGAGCCCGGGGAGGGACAGCCCCAGCATTTT
TRBJ2-5	TRBV5-4	TRBD2	-	CASSLRREVMETQYF	TGTGCCAGCAGCTTGAGGCGGGAGGTGATGGAGACCCAGTACTTC